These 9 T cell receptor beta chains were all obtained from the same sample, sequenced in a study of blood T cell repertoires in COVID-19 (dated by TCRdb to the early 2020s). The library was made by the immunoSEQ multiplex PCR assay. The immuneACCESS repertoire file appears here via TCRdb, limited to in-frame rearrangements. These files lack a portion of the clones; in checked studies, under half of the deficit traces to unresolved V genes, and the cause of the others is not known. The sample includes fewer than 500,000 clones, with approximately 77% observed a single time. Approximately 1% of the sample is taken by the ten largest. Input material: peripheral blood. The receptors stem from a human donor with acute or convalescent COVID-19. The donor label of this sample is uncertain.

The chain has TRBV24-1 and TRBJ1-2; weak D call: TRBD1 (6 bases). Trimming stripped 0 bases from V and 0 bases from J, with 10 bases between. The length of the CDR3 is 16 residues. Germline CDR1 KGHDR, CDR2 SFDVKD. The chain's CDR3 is CATSDLGGHTNYGYTF. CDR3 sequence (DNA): TGTGCCACCAGTGATTTGGGGGGACACACTAACTATGGCTACACCTTC.

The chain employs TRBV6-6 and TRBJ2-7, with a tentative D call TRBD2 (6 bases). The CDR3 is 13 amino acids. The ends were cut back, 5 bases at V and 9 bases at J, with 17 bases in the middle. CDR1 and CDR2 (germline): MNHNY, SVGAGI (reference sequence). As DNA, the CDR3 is TGTGCCAGCAGTGATCCCTCTCCTAGCGCGCAGTACTTC. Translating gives CASSDPSPSAQYF.

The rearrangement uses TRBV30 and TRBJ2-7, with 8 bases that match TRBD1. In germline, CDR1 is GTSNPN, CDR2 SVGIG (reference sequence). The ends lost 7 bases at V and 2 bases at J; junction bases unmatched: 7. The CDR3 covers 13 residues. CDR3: CAYARDRPYEQYF. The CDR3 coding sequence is TGTGCCTACGCCCGGGACAGGCCCTACGAGCAGTACTTC.

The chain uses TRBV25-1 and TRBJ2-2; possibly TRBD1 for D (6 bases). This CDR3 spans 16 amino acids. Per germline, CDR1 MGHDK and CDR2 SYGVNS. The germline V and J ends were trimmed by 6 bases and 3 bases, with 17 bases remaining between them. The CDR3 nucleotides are TGTGCCAGCAGGGCTAAGCATCAGGGGCACACCGGGGAGCTGTTTTTT. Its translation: CASRAKHQGHTGELFF.

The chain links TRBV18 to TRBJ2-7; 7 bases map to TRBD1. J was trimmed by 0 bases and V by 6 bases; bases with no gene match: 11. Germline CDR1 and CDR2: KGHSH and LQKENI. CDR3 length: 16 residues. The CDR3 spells CASSPEGQVPSYEQYF. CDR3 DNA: TGTGCCAGCTCGCCAGAAGGACAGGTTCCCTCCTACGAGCAGTACTTC. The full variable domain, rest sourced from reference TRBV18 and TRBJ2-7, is NAGVMQNPRHLVRRRGQEARLRCSPMKGHSHVYWYRQLPEEGLKFMVYLQKENIIDESGMPKERFSAEFPKEGPSILRIQQVVRGDSAAYFCASSPEGQVPSYEQYFGPGTRLTVT.

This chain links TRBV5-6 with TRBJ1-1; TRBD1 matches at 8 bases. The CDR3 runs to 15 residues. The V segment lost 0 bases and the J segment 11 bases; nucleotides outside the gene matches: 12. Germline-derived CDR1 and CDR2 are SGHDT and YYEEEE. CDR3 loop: CASSLGALGQGNAFF. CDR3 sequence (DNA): TGTGCCAGCAGCTTGGGAGCCCTTGGACAGGGCAATGCTTTCTTT.

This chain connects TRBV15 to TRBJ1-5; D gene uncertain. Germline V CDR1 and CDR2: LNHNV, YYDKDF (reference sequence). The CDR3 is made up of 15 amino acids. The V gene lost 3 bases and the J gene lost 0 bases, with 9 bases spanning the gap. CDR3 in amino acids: CATSRQTHSNQPQHF. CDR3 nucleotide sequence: TGTGCCACCAGCAGGCAGACTCATAGCAATCAGCCCCAGCATTTT.

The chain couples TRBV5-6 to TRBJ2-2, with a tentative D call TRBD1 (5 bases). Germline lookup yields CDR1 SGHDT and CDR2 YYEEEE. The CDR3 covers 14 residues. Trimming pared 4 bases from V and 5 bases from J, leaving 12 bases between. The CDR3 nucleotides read TGTGCCAGCAGCCCCGTGGGGCATACCGGGGAGCTGTTTTTT. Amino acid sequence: CASSPVGHTGELFF.

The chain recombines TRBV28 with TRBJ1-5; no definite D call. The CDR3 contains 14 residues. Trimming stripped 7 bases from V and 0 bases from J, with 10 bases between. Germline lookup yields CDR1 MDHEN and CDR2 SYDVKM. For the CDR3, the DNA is TGTGCCAGCACGACACTCCATAGCAATCAGCCCCAGCATTTT. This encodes CASTTLHSNQPQHF.